The clone carrying this TCR beta chain was recorded at least ten times. As yet, its antigen is unknown. The sample belongs to a study of T cells in Graves' hyperthyroidism and ophthalmopathy. Findings and limits, study-wide: Model output signaled ophthalmopathy a median about 6.3 months ahead of onset.

Amplified TCR beta CDR3 regions came from RNA transcripts. HTBI primers drove first-round RT-PCR of the TCR CDR3. TCRdb ran MiXCR on the multiplex PCR reads and lists one entry per CDR3 protein. Of about 420,000 distinct CDR3 sequences detected, about a sixth appear once; the ten largest clones hold around 14%. The V gene end was trimmed by 5 bases and the J gene end by 5 bases; junction bases not matched to a gene: 6. This CDR3 region has 14 residues. Sequencing used blood. The receptor was derived from a young woman with Graves' hyperthyroidism. The J gene is TRBJ2-7, the V gene TRBV12-3 or TRBV12-4; 10 nucleotides align to TRBD2. CDR3 DNA sequence: TGTGCCAGCAGTCGACTCGGACTAGCGGACGAGCAGTACTTC. Encoded protein: CASSRLGLADEQYF.